The 20 T cell receptor beta chains given below trace back to one sample, sequenced in a study of blood T cell repertoires in COVID-19. The protocol was immunoSEQ multiplex PCR, while the TCRdb copy is restricted to in-frame clones and leaves out a portion. The sample consists of roughly 220,000 clones, around four fifths of them appearing once. The specimen sequenced was peripheral blood. These receptors were taken from a man in his thirties or forties with active or convalescent COVID-19.

This chain links TRBV5-8 with TRBJ1-4; TRBD1 matches 9 bases. The CDR3 runs 16 residues. With V trimmed by 4 bases and J by 6 bases, 10 bases remained unmatched. CDR1 is SGHTS and CDR2 is YDEGEE in the germline V gene. The CDR3 DNA reads as TGTGCCAGCAGCATCGGGACAGGGACACCAGATGAAAAACTGTTTTTT. Protein: CASSIGTGTPDEKLFF.

The count of this clone is one. This chain connects TRBV6-5 to TRBJ1-2; D not certain. The CDR3 sequence is 14 residues long. V lost 6 bases, J lost 0 bases, and 11 bases lay in between. Germline-derived CDR1 and CDR2 are MNHEY and SVGAGI. Written as DNA, the CDR3 is TGTGCCAGCAGGACCCGGGTCACTAACTATGGCTACACCTTC. Amino acids: CASRTRVTNYGYTF.

The chain combines TRBV6-5 with TRBJ1-6, with 8 bases lining up with TRBD1. After removal of 4 bases from V and 14 bases from J, the junction contained 13 bases not matched to a gene. The CDR3 sequence is 15 residues long. Germline assignment: CDR1 MNHEY and CDR2 SVGAGI. CDR3 sequence (DNA): TGTGCCAGCAGTTCTCTGACAGGGGTAATGAGGGCCCTCCACTTT. Residues: CASSSLTGVMRALHF.

This chain links TRBV5-4 with TRBJ2-1, with TRBD1 as a possible D gene (6 bases). V dropped 5 bases and J dropped 8 bases, with 17 bases sitting between them. Germline loops: CDR1 SGHNT, CDR2 YYREEE (reference sequence). The CDR3 has 14 amino acids. In DNA, the CDR3 is TGTGCCAGCAGGAATACAGGGAGCCTCGATGAGCAGTTCTTC. Protein product: CASRNTGSLDEQFF.

The chain recombines TRBV27 with TRBJ1-5, with D perhaps TRBD1 (5 bases). The CDR3 spans 14 residues. Germline CDR1 is MNHEY and CDR2 is SMNVEV (reference sequence). Between the trimmed V and J ends, which lost 1 base and 2 bases, there was a span of 6 bases. The CDR3 loop is CASSLWGGNQPQHF. DNA of the CDR3: TGTGCCAGCAGTTTATGGGGGGGCAATCAGCCCCAGCATTTT.

The chain carries TRBV5-1 and TRBJ1-1; no clear D gene. In germline, CDR1 is SGHRS, CDR2 YFSETQ. The length of the CDR3 is 14 residues. Trimming removed 6 bases from V and 5 bases from J, with 17 bases in between. CDR3 sequence (DNA): TGCGCCAGCAAATTGGAGCAGAAAGGAACTGAAGCTTTCTTT. Its protein is CASKLEQKGTEAFF.

V gene TRBV20-1 combines with J gene TRBJ2-7, with a tentative D call TRBD2 (5 bases). From germline, CDR1 is DFQATT and CDR2 SNEGSKA (reference sequence). This CDR3 comprises 11 residues. Trimming pared 0 bases from V and 7 bases from J, leaving 7 bases between. CDR3 sequence: CSARDEGEQYF. The DNA for the CDR3 is TGCAGTGCTAGAGATGAGGGTGAGCAGTACTTC.

The gene calls are TRBV19 and TRBJ2-2; 12 nucleotides agree with TRBD2. This CDR3 has 14 amino acids. Germline CDR1 reads LNHDA; CDR2 reads SQIVND (reference sequence). V was pared by 10 bases and J by 3 bases, with 3 bases of the junction left unmatched. The CDR3 is CATRTSGDTGELFF. CDR3 sequence (DNA): TGTGCCACTCGGACTAGCGGGGACACCGGGGAGCTGTTTTTT.

The V and J genes are TRBV11-2 and TRBJ2-7; the D gene is possibly TRBD2 (5 bases). CDR1 and CDR2 (germline): SGHAT, FQNNGV. CDR3 length: 15 amino acids. V lost 3 bases to trimming and J lost 1 base, with 13 bases between them. CDR3 amino acids: CASSFNHRGSYEQYF. The CDR3 DNA sequence: TGTGCCAGCAGCTTTAATCACCGGGGATCCTACGAGCAGTACTTC.

The chain links TRBV6-2 or TRBV6-3 to TRBJ1-2, with D possibly TRBD1 on 5 matching bases. This CDR3 has 15 amino acids. CDR1 and CDR2 from the germline V gene are MNHEY and SVGEGT. V lost 2 bases, J lost 4 bases, and 14 bases lay in between. The CDR3 region is CASSYPPTEVYGYTF. The CDR3, as DNA: TGTGCCAGCAGTTACCCTCCGACAGAAGTCTATGGCTACACCTTC.

The chain recombines TRBV6-5 with TRBJ1-6; D is undetermined. The V and J ends lost 6 bases and 9 bases respectively, with 15 bases between them. This CDR3 has 14 amino acids. Germline loops: CDR1 MNHEY, CDR2 SVGAGI. In DNA, the CDR3 is TGTGCCAGCAGGGGGATCGGGAGCGGTTCACCCCTCCACTTT. This codes for CASRGIGSGSPLHF.

This chain links TRBV7-3 with TRBJ2-1; no reliable D call. V was trimmed by 5 bases and J by 7 bases, leaving 9 bases between them. CDR1 SGHTA and CDR2 FQGTGA come from the germline V gene. The CDR3 covers 12 residues. The CDR3 loop reads CASSPSGNEQFF. DNA for the CDR3: TGTGCCAGCAGCCCATCCGGGAATGAGCAGTTCTTC.

The chain combines TRBV3-1 (or the pseudogene TRBV3-2) with TRBJ2-1; 9 positions match TRBD2. This CDR3 is 15 amino acids long. Germline loops: CDR1 LGHDT, CDR2 YNNKEL (reference sequence). The V segment lost 6 bases and the J segment 8 bases; nucleotides outside the gene matches: 11. The CDR3 nucleotides are TGTGCCAGCAGTGGGCGGGGGGGCTTGTTGTATGAGCAGTTCTTC. Translated, it gives CASSGRGGLLYEQFF.

This clone was picked up one time. The genes are TRBV6-2 or TRBV6-3 and TRBJ2-3; 11 bases line up with TRBD2. CDR3 length: 15 amino acids. Trimming at V came to 0 bases and at J to 4 bases, leaving 0 bases not matched to a gene. Germline V gives CDR1 MNHEY, CDR2 SVGEGT. Here the CDR3 reads CASSYSLAGADTQYF. The CDR3 nucleotides are TGTGCCAGCAGTTACTCACTAGCGGGGGCAGATACGCAGTATTTT.

A note on this clone: One end of the junction does not line up with germline, which may come from a read error. The chain carries TRBV19 and TRBJ2-3; 10 bases fit TRBD2. Germline values: CDR1 LNHDA, CDR2 SQIVND (reference sequence). The CDR3 is made up of 15 amino acids. This chain's CDR3 is CANPSGRAYTDTQFF. The CDR3 DNA is TGTGCCAACCCGAGCGGGAGGGCTTACACAGATACGCAGTTTTTT.

The genes are TRBV5-1 and TRBJ2-1; D is perhaps TRBD1 (6 bases). This CDR3 is 14 amino acids long. Looked up from germline, CDR1 is SGHRS and CDR2 is YFSETQ. Trimming pared 2 bases from V and 10 bases from J, leaving 16 bases between. This chain's CDR3 is CASSLNVGGGEQFF. CDR3 DNA: TGCGCCAGCAGCTTAAATGTAGGGGGTGGGGAGCAGTTCTTC.

This chain uses TRBV18 with TRBJ1-2, with D maybe TRBD1 (5 bases). V was pared by 0 bases and J by 2 bases, with 13 bases between. Germline V gene lookup returns CDR1 KGHSH and CDR2 LQKENI. The CDR3 contains 16 residues. The CDR3 DNA is TGTGCCAGCTCACCACCGGGGGGAGTGGGAAACTATGGCTACACCTTC. This codes for CASSPPGGVGNYGYTF.

The CDR3: CASSPPRGDTEAFF. CDR3 DNA: TGTGCCAGCAGTCCCCCCCGGGGGGACACTGAAGCTTTCTTT. This rearrangement joins TRBV27 to TRBJ1-1; tentative D call: TRBD1 (5 bases). V gave up 5 bases and J gave up 3 bases, with 13 bases separating them. Germline CDR1 MNHEY, CDR2 SMNVEV (reference sequence). CDR3 length equals 14 residues.

J is TRBJ2-5 and V is TRBV4-3, with 8 bases aligning to TRBD2. V lost 3 bases, J lost 2 bases, and 14 bases stayed unmatched. CDR3 length: 18 residues. Germline V gene sequence: CDR1 LGHNA, CDR2 YSLEER. This CDR3 is CASSQGPAGDGMQETQYF. CDR3 sequence (DNA): TGCGCCAGCAGCCAGGGACCAGCGGGAGACGGGATGCAAGAGACCCAGTACTTC.

This clone was picked up one time. This chain links TRBV19 with TRBJ1-2, with D tentatively TRBD1 (6 bases). Per the germline V gene, CDR1 is LNHDA and CDR2 is SQIVND (reference sequence). The CDR3 runs 14 residues. V shed 5 bases and J shed 2 bases, with 12 bases lying between them. The CDR3 DNA is TGTGCCAGTAGTGGAACAGGGTACAACTATGGCTACACCTTC. Translated: CASSGTGYNYGYTF.